The 18 T cell receptor beta chains below all came from one sample that was sequenced in a study of blood T cells in healthy people across ages. Combining a sample-barcoded 5' primer with a J-beta primer mix, a second PCR ran for about 6 to 12 cycles. Each CDR3 protein gets one entry after TCRdb re-called the 5' RACE reads with MiXCR. The sample carries approximately 780,000 distinct CDR3 sequences, approximately 24% recorded once. In addition, the sample was reused for a study of T cells of mothers and their children.

The sequenced sample was blood. The source of these receptors is a boy younger than 18 in good health.

The V and J genes are TRBV29-1 and TRBJ1-2, with D tentatively TRBD1 (5 bases). Per the germline V gene, CDR1 is SQVTM and CDR2 is ANQGSEA. This CDR3 has 13 amino acids. Trimming pared 4 bases from V and 4 bases from J, leaving 13 bases between. The CDR3 nucleotides read TGCAGCGTTGGTCGTAGTGGGGGCTATGGCTACACCTTC. This encodes CSVGRSGGYGYTF.

The rearrangement uses TRBV12-3 or TRBV12-4 and TRBJ1-2, with 7 bases identical to TRBD1. The junction had 10 bases not matched to a gene; V was cut back by 5 bases and J by 7 bases. CDR3 length: 14 residues. The DNA of the CDR3 is TGTGCCAGCAGTACCTCACAGGGGCCCGGTGGCTACACCTTC. It is translated as CASSTSQGPGGYTF.

This chain uses TRBV7-9 with TRBJ2-7; possible D gene TRBD2, 6 bases. In germline, CDR1 is SEHNR, CDR2 FQNEAQ (reference sequence). V was clipped by 8 bases and J by 4 bases, with 15 bases between them. The CDR3 is 13 residues long. CDR3 residues: CASSDSGTYEQYF. The CDR3 region has the DNA TGTGCCAGCTCGGACTCGGGGACTTACGAGCAGTACTTC.

This clonotype was picked up a small number of times. The gene calls are TRBV27 and TRBJ2-3, with TRBD2 identical over 14 bases. J gave up 6 bases and V 0 bases, and 8 bases lay outside the gene matches. Germline values: CDR1 MNHEY, CDR2 SMNVEV (reference sequence). The CDR3 loop spans 18 amino acids. Here the CDR3 DNA reads TGTGCCAGCAGTTTATCGCCCTCTGGACTAGCGGGGGGTGATACGCAGTATTTT. Translating gives CASSLSPSGLAGGDTQYF.

This clonotype was seen a handful of times. This chain connects TRBV10-3 to TRBJ1-5; the match to TRBD1 covers 8 bases. Germline V gives CDR1 ENHRY, CDR2 SYGVKD. The J segment lost 5 bases and the V segment lost 10 bases, leaving 4 bases of the junction unmatched. There are 12 residues in the CDR3. This CDR3 reads CATQGADQPQHF. In nucleotides, the CDR3 is TGTGCCACCCAGGGGGCGGATCAGCCCCAGCATTTT.

The chain carries TRBV2 and TRBJ2-3, with D uncertain. CDR1 SNHLY and CDR2 FYNNEI come from the germline V gene. The germline V and J ends were trimmed by 0 bases and 5 bases, with 6 bases remaining between them. CDR3 size: 13 residues. In nucleotides, the CDR3 is TGTGCCAGCAGTGAAGCAAACAGAGATACGCAGTATTTT. Amino acid sequence: CASSEANRDTQYF.

The CDR3 coding sequence is TGCAGTGCTCAAAATGAAAAACTGTTTTTT. It encodes CSAQNEKLFF. V and J are TRBV20-1 and TRBJ1-4; D unresolved. CDR1 and CDR2 (germline): DFQATT, SNEGSKA (reference sequence). The CDR3 sequence is 10 residues long. The germline V and J ends were trimmed by 5 bases and 5 bases, with 3 bases remaining between them.

The rearrangement uses TRBV5-1 and TRBJ2-7; TRBD1 is a possible D gene (5 bases). The CDR3 is 14 residues long. Trimming left V 4 bases short and J 2 bases short, with 13 bases between. Germline lookup yields CDR1 SGHRS and CDR2 YFSETQ. The CDR3 sequence: CASSLDQGTYEQYF. The CDR3 DNA reads TGCGCCAGCAGCCTGGACCAGGGCACCTACGAGCAGTACTTC.

The table lists this clonotype with many counts. The V call is TRBV12-3 or TRBV12-4, the J call TRBJ2-5; TRBD2 matches at 9 bases. This CDR3 has 15 amino acids. After removal of 6 bases from V and 5 bases from J, the junction contained 10 bases not matched to a gene. The CDR3 spells CASSLGLAGTETQYF. The CDR3 DNA sequence: TGTGCCAGCAGCTTGGGTCTAGCGGGGACGGAGACCCAGTACTTC.

This clonotype came up a few times. This sequence joins TRBV7-9 and TRBJ1-2, with D possibly matching TRBD1 (5 bases). The CDR3 has 13 amino acids. Per the germline V gene, CDR1 is SEHNR and CDR2 is FQNEAQ (reference sequence). Trimming pared 3 bases from V and 5 bases from J, leaving 10 bases between. The CDR3 protein is CASSFGTEYGYTF. CDR3 in DNA: TGTGCCAGCAGCTTCGGGACCGAGTATGGCTACACCTTC. Full variable domain (missing parts from reference TRBV7-9 and TRBJ1-2): DTGVSQNPRHKITKRGQNVTFRCDPISEHNRLYWYRQTLGQGPEFLTYFQNEAQLEKSRLLSDRFSAERPKGSFSTLEIQRTEQGDSAMYLCASSFGTEYGYTFGSGTRLTVV.

This clonotype was seen more than once but under ten times. An end of the junction does not agree with germline; a read error may underlie this. The rearrangement uses TRBV28 and TRBJ1-1; D not resolved. The CDR3 is made up of 11 amino acids. Per the germline V gene, CDR1 is MDHEN and CDR2 is SYDVKM. The DNA for the CDR3 is TGCGAGGCGGCGAAGAACACTGAAGCTTTCTTT. It translates to CEAAKNTEAFF.

The chain links TRBV20-1 to TRBJ2-5, with unresolved D. Germline CDR1 is DFQATT and CDR2 is SNEGSKA (reference sequence). Trimming removed 0 bases from V and 1 base from J, with 9 bases in between. The CDR3 has 14 residues. The CDR3 DNA reads as TGCAGTGCTAGAGATCAAACGGTCCAAGAGACCCAGTACTTC. Translating it yields CSARDQTVQETQYF.

V usage is TRBV7-9 and J usage is TRBJ2-1; 9 nucleotides line up with TRBD1. TRBJ2-5 matches the DNA end more closely, so the J call is doubtful. There are 15 residues in the CDR3. From germline, CDR1 is SEHNR and CDR2 FQNEAQ (reference sequence). The CDR3 bases are TGTGCCAGCAGCCCGGACAGGGGTGTTGAGGGGACCCAGTACTTC. Residues: CASSPDRGVEGTQYF.

The table lists this clonotype with many counts. V gene TRBV5-1 combines with J gene TRBJ2-5; 7 positions agree with TRBD1. CDR3 size: 13 residues. Germline lookup yields CDR1 SGHRS and CDR2 YFSETQ. The junction had 5 bases not matched to a gene; V was cut back by 5 bases and J by 4 bases. For the CDR3, the DNA is TGCGCCAGCAGTAAGACAGGGAGAGAGACCCAGTACTTC. Protein sequence: CASSKTGRETQYF.

In this sample, this clonotype turned up many times. V usage is TRBV7-2 and J usage is TRBJ2-5; 15 nucleotides line up with TRBD2. V lost 0 bases and J lost 3; bases outside the gene matches: 2. The length of the CDR3 is 17 residues. Germline V gives CDR1 SGHTA, CDR2 FQGNSA. The CDR3 region is CASSLAGLAGGKETQYF. For the CDR3, the DNA is TGTGCCAGCAGCTTAGCGGGACTAGCGGGGGGCAAAGAGACCCAGTACTTC.

The chain couples TRBV24-1 to TRBJ2-1; D gene uncertain. Germline loops: CDR1 KGHDR, CDR2 SFDVKD. The CDR3 is 11 amino acids. The V end was cut by 12 bases, the J end by 5 bases, with 10 bases between. CDR3 sequence (DNA): TGTGCCTCCTCTGCAAACAATGAGCAGTTCTTC. Translation: CASSANNEQFF.

This clonotype has only a few counts. The chain combines TRBV27 with TRBJ2-1, with TRBD2 identical over 8 bases. With V trimmed by 7 bases and J by 0 bases, 11 bases remained unmatched. Germline CDR1 reads MNHEY; CDR2 reads SMNVEV (reference sequence). The CDR3 is 17 amino acids. The CDR3 spells CASKRLAGDSSYNEQFF. For the CDR3, the DNA is TGTGCCAGCAAGAGGCTAGCGGGTGACAGCTCCTACAATGAGCAGTTCTTC.

The chain has TRBV11-2 and TRBJ2-1; 9 bases agree with TRBD2. Germline V gives CDR1 SGHAT, CDR2 FQNNGV. CDR3 length equals 13 residues. With 3 bases clipped from V and 8 bases from J, the junction kept 2 bases outside the gene matches. CDR3 protein: CASSFLAGDEQFF. Written as DNA, the CDR3 is TGTGCCAGCAGCTTCTTAGCGGGAGATGAGCAGTTCTTC.